The TCR beta chain under discussion was sequenced for a study of T cell responses to AZD1222 COVID-19 vaccine. Whole-study context: Some second doses came at about 4 weeks and others at about 12 weeks; these were pooled.

CDR3 length: 11 amino acids. Germline V gene data show CDR1 as DFQATT and CDR2 as SNEGSKA (reference sequence). Trimming took 8 bases from V and 3 from J, leaving 10 bases between them. Measured with immunoSEQ multiplex PCR; TCRdb has only the in-frame clones, and not every one. The sample comprises some 110,000 clones, 90% of which are singletons, and around 5% rests with the top ten. Comment on this clone: Its antigen is as yet unknown.

The study's findings and limits: Increases in Spike-specific TCR breadth and depth were seen after two AZD1222 doses. Just a handful of AZD1222 recipients were seropositive at baseline. Unmutated variant regions are reportedly the target of nearly half of TCRs that are spike-specific.

J is TRBJ1-2 and V is TRBV20-1; perhaps TRBD1 as D (5 bases). The clonotype comes from an adult in good health. This sample comprised peripheral blood, obtained on day 0 of AZD1222 vaccination. The CDR3 bases are TGCAGTAAACCAGGGTACTATGGCTACACCTTC. Protein product: CSKPGYYGYTF.